The 27 T cell receptor beta chains listed next were all sequenced from one sample in a study of shared clonotypes between healthy human individuals. Assay: immunoSEQ multiplex PCR; the TCRdb copy retains only in-frame clones and omits some. Of hundreds of thousands of clones listed, 60% to 85% are singletons. The specimen was PBMCs. Receptors originate from a woman in her thirties or forties in good health. Some clones in this sample may be carry-over from other donors' samples.

V usage is TRBV11-1 and J usage is TRBJ2-3; TRBD1 might be the D (6 bases). The CDR3 consists of 14 residues. V lost 2 bases and J 3 bases, leaving 9 bases between the germline ends. The germline V gene has CDR1 SGHAT and CDR2 FQDESV (reference sequence). CDR3: CASSLPGTTDTQYF. For the CDR3, the DNA is TGTGCCAGCAGCTTACCCGGGACAACAGATACGCAGTATTTT.

The chain links TRBV11-2 to TRBJ1-2, with TRBD1 as a possible D gene (6 bases). The V end was cut by 4 bases, the J end by 2 bases, with 17 bases between. The CDR3 totals 16 residues. The germline V gene has CDR1 SGHAT and CDR2 FQNNGV. The CDR3 loop is CASSSLRQALNYGYTF. The CDR3 DNA reads TGTGCCAGCAGCTCATTAAGACAGGCATTGAACTATGGCTACACCTTC.

This chain links TRBV5-1 with TRBJ2-1; a weak D match, TRBD2 (5 bases). The CDR3 is 15 amino acids. Trimming pared 4 bases from V and 1 base from J, leaving 12 bases between. CDR1 and CDR2 from the germline V gene are SGHRS and YFSETQ. This chain's CDR3 is CASSTERKSYNEQFF. CDR3 coding DNA: TGCGCCAGCAGCACAGAGCGGAAATCCTACAATGAGCAGTTCTTC.

This clone was found a few times. The rearrangement links TRBV7-9 to TRBJ1-1, with D maybe TRBD1 (6 bases). This CDR3 is built from 12 residues. Germline assignment: CDR1 SEHNR and CDR2 FQNEAQ (reference sequence). V lost 4 bases, J lost 8 bases, and 11 bases lay in between. CDR3 bases: TGTGCCAGCAGCTGGGACAAGTCCGAAGCTTTCTTT. Its protein product is CASSWDKSEAFF. Full variable domain (remainder filled in from reference TRBV7-9 and TRBJ1-1): DTGVSQNPRHKITKRGQNVTFRCDPISEHNRLYWYRQTLGQGPEFLTYFQNEAQLEKSRLLSDRFSAERPKGSFSTLEIQRTEQGDSAMYLCASSWDKSEAFFGQGTRLTVV.

J is TRBJ2-4 and V is TRBV19; D is unclear. Germline V lookup: CDR1 LNHDA, CDR2 SQIVND (reference sequence). V shed 1 base and J shed 2 bases, with 15 bases lying between them. CDR3 length: 17 amino acids. The chain's CDR3 is CASSIGLRQGTKNIQYF. CDR3 nucleotides: TGTGCCAGTAGTATAGGCCTGAGACAAGGGACCAAAAACATTCAGTACTTC.

This clone was seen a handful of times. V gene TRBV4-2 combines with J gene TRBJ2-2, with 7 bases matching TRBD2. Looked up from germline, CDR1 is LGHNA and CDR2 is YNFKEQ. The V gene end was trimmed by 3 bases and the J gene end by 3 bases; junction bases not matched to a gene: 1. CDR3 length: 14 amino acids. DNA for the CDR3: TGTGCCAGCAGCCACGCGGGAGACACCGGGGAGCTGTTTTTT. Translated, it gives CASSHAGDTGELFF.

The chain couples TRBV19 to TRBJ2-3; no firm D call. Germline V gives CDR1 LNHDA, CDR2 SQIVND (reference sequence). CDR3 length equals 14 residues. The V and J ends lost 10 bases and 2 bases respectively, with 16 bases between them. In DNA form, the CDR3 reads TGTGCCACGAATGACGGTGGAGCCACAGATACGCAGTATTTT. Its protein product is CATNDGGATDTQYF.

This chain uses TRBV7-7 with TRBJ2-3; TRBD2 matches 9 bases. Germline loops: CDR1 SSHAT, CDR2 FNYEAQ (reference sequence). J was trimmed by 6 bases and V by 2 bases; bases with no gene match: 3. There are 14 residues in the CDR3. The CDR3 DNA sequence: TGTGCCAGCAGCTTATCTAGCGGGGCCGATACGCAGTATTTT. It encodes CASSLSSGADTQYF. The variable domain in full, with the rest retrieved from reference TRBV7-7 and TRBJ2-3, is GAGVSQSPRYKVTKRGQDVTLRCDPISSHATLYWYQQALGQGPEFLTYFNYEAQPDKSGLPSDRFSAERPEGSISTLTIQRTEQRDSAMYRCASSLSSGADTQYFGPGTRLTVL.

This clone was observed a single time. The chain is built from TRBV27 and TRBJ1-5, with 8 bases identical to TRBD1. The CDR3 length is 15 residues. V shed 4 bases and J 1 base; nucleotides not matched to a gene: 3. Germline V CDR1 and CDR2: MNHEY, SMNVEV (reference sequence). The CDR3 reads CASSWQGASNQPQHF. The CDR3, as DNA: TGTGCCAGCAGTTGGCAGGGGGCAAGCAATCAGCCCCAGCATTTT.

In its sample, this clone was seen once. The chain is built from TRBV30 and TRBJ2-7, with D unresolved. Per the germline V gene, CDR1 is GTSNPN and CDR2 is SVGIG (reference sequence). Trimming cost V 1 base and J 0 bases, with 7 bases left between them. This CDR3 comprises 13 residues. The CDR3 DNA reads TGTGCCTGGAGTGAACTTTCCTCCTACGAGCAGTACTTC. Translated: CAWSELSSYEQYF.

This rearrangement joins TRBV7-9 to TRBJ1-1, with a tentative D call TRBD1 (5 bases). Trimming took 5 bases from V and 1 from J, leaving 11 bases between them. Germline CDR1 is SEHNR and CDR2 is FQNEAQ (reference sequence). This CDR3 is built from 14 residues. This CDR3 is CASSQDRQNTEAFF. The CDR3 nucleotides are TGTGCCAGCAGCCAAGACAGACAGAACACTGAAGCTTTCTTT.

Turning to this clone: In the same sample, other DNA sequences code for this CDR3. The V and J genes are TRBV19 and TRBJ1-5; D unclear. V was pared by 0 bases and J by 1 base, with 7 bases between. Germline V lookup: CDR1 LNHDA, CDR2 SQIVND (reference sequence). There are 15 residues in the CDR3. The CDR3 coding sequence is TGTGCCAGTAGTATAGATCGCGGGAGCAATCAGCCCCAGCATTTT. Amino acid sequence: CASSIDRGSNQPQHF.

The chain is built from TRBV5-5 and TRBJ2-7, with 8 bases identical to TRBD1. Looked up from germline, CDR1 is SGHKS and CDR2 is YYEKEE (reference sequence). The CDR3 loop spans 15 amino acids. The junction had 4 bases not matched to a gene; V was cut back by 0 bases and J by 2 bases. The CDR3 DNA follows: TGTGCCAGCAGCTTGGCCGCGACAGGGGCCTACGAGCAGTACTTC. Amino acids: CASSLAATGAYEQYF. Combining the CDR3 with reference TRBV5-5 and TRBJ2-7 gives the whole variable domain DAGVTQSPTHLIKTRGQQVTLRCSPISGHKSVSWYQQVLGQGPQFIFQYYEKEERGRGNFPDRFSARQFPNYSSELNVNALLLGDSALYLCASSLAATGAYEQYFGPGTRLTVT.

The chain employs TRBV7-9 and TRBJ1-1; D not certain. The V end lost 4 bases, the J end lost 1 base, and 13 bases lay between the germline ends. The CDR3 covers 15 residues. From germline, CDR1 is SEHNR and CDR2 FQNEAQ (reference sequence). CDR3 residues: CASSSRGGENTEAFF. The DNA of the CDR3 is TGTGCCAGCAGCTCAAGAGGTGGGGAGAACACTGAAGCTTTCTTT.

CDR3 sequence: CSVDAVEGWETQYF. The CDR3 bases are TGCAGCGTTGATGCCGTGGAGGGCTGGGAGACCCAGTACTTC. The genes are TRBV29-1 and TRBJ2-5; a possible D gene is TRBD2 (6 bases). V was pared by 3 bases and J by 5 bases, with 16 bases between. The CDR3 is 14 residues long. Germline CDR1 reads SQVTM; CDR2 reads ANQGSEA. Full variable domain (rest looked up from reference TRBV29-1 and TRBJ2-5): SAVISQKPSRDICQRGTSLTIQCQVDSQVTMMFWYRQQPGQSLTLIATANQGSEATYESGFVIDKFPISRPNLTFSTLTVSNMSPEDSSIYLCSVDAVEGWETQYFGPGTRLLVL.

The V and J genes are TRBV18 and TRBJ2-7; the match to TRBD1 covers 9 bases. V gave up 5 bases and J gave up 3 bases; unmatched junction bases: 5. This CDR3 spans 14 amino acids. Germline CDR1 KGHSH, CDR2 LQKENI. The CDR3 reads CASSATGQGYEQYF. Here the CDR3 DNA reads TGTGCCAGCTCAGCCACGGGACAGGGCTACGAGCAGTACTTC.

The gene calls are TRBV30 and TRBJ2-7; D is uncertain. Germline-derived CDR1 and CDR2 are GTSNPN and SVGIG (reference sequence). The CDR3 extends over 12 amino acids. With 2 bases removed from V and 4 bases from J, the gap between germline ends came to 9 bases. The CDR3 here is CAWSPDRYEQYF. CDR3 in DNA: TGTGCCTGGAGTCCAGACCGGTACGAGCAGTACTTC.

In the case of this clone: The same CDR3 arises from other DNA sequences in this sample as well. The V gene is TRBV7-8, the J gene TRBJ1-3, with D tentatively TRBD1 (6 bases). CDR1 and CDR2 from the germline V gene are SGHVS and FQNEAQ. With 2 bases removed from V and 3 bases from J, the gap between germline ends came to 20 bases. This CDR3 has 18 residues. The DNA of the CDR3 is TGTGCCAGCAGCTTACCACCCACGACAGGAGGATTTGGAAACACCATATATTTT. Translated: CASSLPPTTGGFGNTIYF. The full variable domain, in which reference TRBV7-8 and TRBJ1-3 provide the parts outside the CDR3, is GAGVSQSPRYKVAKRGQDVALRCDPISGHVSLFWYQQALGQGPEFLTYFQNEAQLDKSGLPSDRFFAERPEGSVSTLKIQRTQQEDSAVYLCASSLPPTTGGFGNTIYFGEGSWLTVV.

This chain uses TRBV7-9 with TRBJ2-5; no firm D call. With 6 bases removed from V and 5 bases from J, the gap between germline ends came to 19 bases. The CDR3 has 15 amino acids. The germline gives CDR1 SEHNR, CDR2 FQNEAQ (reference sequence). The DNA for the CDR3 is TGTGCCAGCAGTTACCTAGTAGGGCATGGGGAGACCCAGTACTTC. Its protein product is CASSYLVGHGETQYF.

The J gene is TRBJ2-7, the V gene TRBV15, with D perhaps given as TRBD1 or TRBD2 (5 bases each). Germline V gene sequence: CDR1 LNHNV, CDR2 YYDKDF (reference sequence). V was trimmed by 1 base and J by 7 bases, leaving 11 bases between them. This CDR3 is 13 amino acids long. The CDR3 spells CATSRGGVGEQYF. Written as DNA, the CDR3 is TGTGCCACCAGCAGAGGAGGGGTTGGGGAGCAGTACTTC.

A single count supports this clone. The chain combines TRBV28 with TRBJ1-2; TRBD1 aligns across 8 bases. Germline loops: CDR1 MDHEN, CDR2 SYDVKM. This CDR3 is built from 14 residues. V dropped 6 bases and J dropped 6; count of bases not matched to a gene: 9. The CDR3 loop is CASRETGGADGYTF. The CDR3 DNA reads TGTGCCAGCAGAGAAACAGGGGGGGCCGATGGCTACACCTTC.

The V gene is TRBV6-1, the J gene TRBJ1-4; 8 bases match TRBD1. The CDR3 spans 14 residues. CDR1 MNHNS and CDR2 SASEGT come from the germline V gene. Trimming cost V 7 bases and J 7 bases; bases outside gene matches: 8. DNA of the CDR3: TGTGCCAGCAAGAACAGGGGGATTCGTGAAAAACTGTTTTTT. It yields the protein CASKNRGIREKLFF.

The rearrangement joins TRBV10-2 to TRBJ2-2; D is perhaps TRBD1 (6 bases). Between the trimmed V and J ends, which lost 6 bases and 2 bases, there was a span of 13 bases. Germline CDR1 WSHSY, CDR2 SAAADI. The CDR3 loop spans 15 amino acids. CDR3 residues: CASSPGQTNTGELFF. For the CDR3, the DNA is TGCGCCAGCAGCCCCGGACAGACTAACACCGGGGAGCTGTTTTTT.

This clone occurred a few times. V gene TRBV28 combines with J gene TRBJ1-1; D is unresolved. V was pared by 2 bases and J by 1 base, with 20 bases between. The CDR3 spans 18 residues. Germline V gene lookup returns CDR1 MDHEN and CDR2 SYDVKM. CDR3 sequence reads: CASSLPPYQSGRNTEAFF. The CDR3, as DNA: TGTGCCAGCAGTTTACCTCCCTACCAATCCGGACGGAACACTGAAGCTTTCTTT.

This clone was seen at least ten times. The V call is TRBV27, the J call TRBJ2-2; perhaps TRBD1 as D (6 bases). The CDR3 is made up of 14 amino acids. Trimming shortened V by 2 bases and J by 6 bases, and 10 bases separated the two germline ends. The germline V gene has CDR1 MNHEY and CDR2 SMNVEV (reference sequence). Here the CDR3 DNA reads TGTGCCAGCAGTTTAAACCGACAGGCCGGGGAGCTGTTTTTT. Protein product: CASSLNRQAGELFF.

The chain recombines TRBV29-1 with TRBJ2-4; 9 bases line up with TRBD2. CDR1 and CDR2 (germline): SQVTM, ANQGSEA. Germline trimming cut 7 bases from V and 0 bases from J; bases unmatched to any gene: 4. This CDR3 is built from 14 residues. The CDR3: CSELAGLAKNIQYF. The CDR3 nucleotides read TGCAGCGAACTAGCGGGTTTAGCCAAAAACATTCAGTACTTC.

The J gene is TRBJ2-5, the V gene TRBV25-1, with D possibly matching TRBD2 (5 bases). Trimming removed 11 bases at V and 2 bases at J, with 18 bases between. The germline V gene encodes CDR1 MGHDK and CDR2 SYGVNS. The CDR3 runs 14 residues. CDR3 coding DNA: TGTGCCGCCCAACGGCTAGGCGGGCAAGAGACCCAGTACTTC. Encoded protein: CAAQRLGGQETQYF.